Each of the 27 T cell receptor beta chains below was sequenced from the same sample in a study of response to subunit inactivated influenza vaccine. TCRdb analysed the RT-PCR reads with MiXCR anew, one entry per CDR3 protein. The data contain around 750,000 distinct CDR3 sequences, 21% of them singletons. This sample comprised PBMCs from blood, obtained around 5 days after vaccination. These receptor sequences come from a man aged 45-65 years who received an inactivated influenza vaccine.

The chain employs TRBV7-2 and TRBJ2-7, with D unresolved. Trimming left V 2 bases short and J 5 bases short, with 10 bases between. Germline V gene lookup returns CDR1 SGHTA and CDR2 FQGNSA. The CDR3 loop spans 13 amino acids. CDR3 bases: TGTGCCAGCAGCTTAATTCTCAGAGACGAGCAGTACTTC. Translating gives CASSLILRDEQYF.

The chain is built from TRBV6-5 and TRBJ1-1; D unresolved. Germline V gene data show CDR1 as MNHEY and CDR2 as SVGAGI. The V end lost 0 bases, the J end lost 11 bases, and 16 bases lay between the germline ends. The CDR3 length is 14 residues. In DNA form, the CDR3 reads TGTGCCAGCAGTTACTCAACGATATCCAATAGGGCTTTCTTT. Its translation is CASSYSTISNRAFF.

This clonotype was counted a few times. This chain connects TRBV18 to TRBJ2-1; 7 nucleotides align to TRBD1. Germline V gene sequence: CDR1 KGHSH, CDR2 LQKENI. Germline trimming cut 2 bases from V and 10 bases from J; bases unmatched to any gene: 11. The CDR3 has 15 amino acids. The CDR3 reads CASSPTQTGISEQFF. CDR3 nucleotides: TGTGCCAGCTCACCAACTCAGACAGGGATAAGCGAGCAGTTCTTC.

Ten or more counts support this clonotype. CDR3: CASSYSGGRETQYF. CDR3 bases: TGTGCCAGCAGTTACTCGGGGGGCAGGGAGACCCAGTACTTC. The chain recombines TRBV6-5 with TRBJ2-5; D possibly matches TRBD1 or TRBD2 (6 bases each). This CDR3 region has 14 residues. With 0 bases removed from V and 5 bases from J, the gap between germline ends came to 10 bases. The V gene's germline CDR1 is MNHEY and CDR2 SVGAGI.

This clonotype was counted ten times or more. This CDR3 is CSAQTRAKNIQYF. The CDR3 DNA reads as TGCAGTGCTCAGACCAGGGCCAAAAACATTCAGTACTTC. This chain links TRBV20-1 with TRBJ2-4; D is uncertain. Germline V gene sequence: CDR1 DFQATT, CDR2 SNEGSKA (reference sequence). V lost 5 bases and J 1 base, leaving 9 bases between the germline ends. This CDR3 is 13 amino acids long.

The table lists this clonotype with many counts. The chain joins TRBV20-1 to TRBJ2-1; D ambiguous. The V gene's germline CDR1 is DFQATT and CDR2 SNEGSKA (reference sequence). CDR3 length: 12 residues. Between the trimmed V and J ends, which lost 2 bases and 10 bases, there was a span of 12 bases. This CDR3 reads CSARSFTGEQFF. CDR3 DNA: TGCAGTGCTAGATCCTTTACGGGCGAGCAGTTCTTC.

To note about this clonotype: One junction end disagrees with the germline gene, perhaps due to a read error. The genes are TRBV20-1 and TRBJ2-5; D not resolved. The germline V gene encodes CDR1 DFQATT and CDR2 SNEGSKA (reference sequence). CDR3 length: 14 amino acids. The CDR3 DNA follows: TGCAGTGCTAGAGAACGGATGTACCAAGAGACCCACTACTTC. This gives the protein CSARERMYQETHYF.

This chain connects TRBV4-3 to TRBJ2-7, with a weak D call TRBD2 (6 bases). Germline V gene lookup returns CDR1 LGHNA and CDR2 YSLEER. The V end lost 0 bases, the J end lost 10 bases, and 16 bases lay between the germline ends. The CDR3 extends over 14 amino acids. CDR3 in DNA: TGCGCCAGCAGCCAAGATTTCGGGCCCGGGAGTCAGTACTTC. This gives the protein CASSQDFGPGSQYF.

In its sample, this clonotype was seen many times. The rearrangement links TRBV9 to TRBJ2-3; 11 bases fit TRBD2. Germline values: CDR1 SGDLS, CDR2 YYNGEE. The CDR3 runs to 17 residues. With V trimmed by 4 bases and J by 7 bases, 14 bases remained unmatched. In DNA, the CDR3 is TGTGCCAGCAGCCAGACAACAATAGCGGGAGGGCGAAATACGCAGTATTTT. It specifies CASSQTTIAGGRNTQYF.

This chain joins TRBV21-1 and TRBJ2-1; the table's D gene call, TRBD2, was not cross checked with the DNA. TRBV21-1 is noted as a pseudogene. The CDR3 totals 24 residues. CDR3 nucleotide sequence: TGTGCCAGCAGCAAGAAAGGGCACTATCAGGCCTCCGGGACTAGCGGGAGGGCGGGGAATGAGCAGTTCTTC. Protein product: CASSKKGHYQASGTSGRAGNEQFF.

The rearrangement joins TRBV12-3 or TRBV12-4 to TRBJ2-1; 8 nucleotides match TRBD2. The CDR3 covers 16 residues. Losses at the gene ends were 3 bases for V and 9 bases for J; bases not matched to a gene: 13. The CDR3 spells CASSFLAGSMGGEQFF. DNA for the CDR3: TGTGCCAGCAGTTTTCTAGCGGGTTCTATGGGTGGTGAGCAGTTCTTC.

This clonotype was counted only a few times. The rearrangement joins TRBV27 to TRBJ2-7; D may be TRBD1 (6 bases). CDR3 length: 14 amino acids. Germline V lookup: CDR1 MNHEY, CDR2 SMNVEV (reference sequence). V gave up 5 bases and J gave up 1 base, with 12 bases separating them. CDR3 DNA sequence: TGTGCCAGCAGTAGGGCAGGGGAGTCCTACGAGCAGTACTTC. This sequence encodes CASSRAGESYEQYF.

This clonotype was counted between two and nine times. The chain uses TRBV10-2 and TRBJ2-3, with 9 nucleotides matching TRBD1. V shed 2 bases, J shed 5 bases, and the junction held 8 bases outside the gene matches. This CDR3 has 16 amino acids. CDR1 WSHSY and CDR2 SAAADI come from the germline V gene. CDR3 sequence: CASSEKDRGREDTQYF. The CDR3 coding sequence is TGCGCCAGCAGTGAGAAGGACAGGGGCCGCGAAGATACGCAGTATTTT.

This clonotype was found a few times. The chain recombines TRBV6-5 with TRBJ1-4; no clear D. V dropped 5 bases and J dropped 6 bases, with 13 bases sitting between them. Germline V lookup: CDR1 MNHEY, CDR2 SVGAGI. CDR3 length: 14 residues. CDR3 coding DNA: TGTGCCAGCAGTCACAAGACACAGTATGAAAAACTGTTTTTT. Residues: CASSHKTQYEKLFF.

The J gene is TRBJ1-1, the V gene TRBV6-5, with 8 bases fitting TRBD1. The CDR3 covers 14 residues. Per the germline V gene, CDR1 is MNHEY and CDR2 is SVGAGI. Trimming at V came to 4 bases and at J to 3 bases, leaving 4 bases not matched to a gene. In DNA form, the CDR3 reads TGTGCCAGCAGTTGGGGACAGGCTTACACTGAAGCTTTCTTT. The encoded protein is CASSWGQAYTEAFF.

This clonotype was seen only a few times. The chain uses TRBV20-1 and TRBJ1-2; no firm D call. Looked up from germline, CDR1 is DFQATT and CDR2 is SNEGSKA (reference sequence). V was shortened by 7 bases and J by 1 base, with 10 bases between the two germline ends. The CDR3 sequence is 12 residues long. In DNA form, the CDR3 reads TGCAGTGAATTCAGCATTAACTATGGCTACACCTTC. Its translation is CSEFSINYGYTF.

This sequence joins TRBV28 and TRBJ1-2; D is possibly TRBD1 (5 bases). Trimming took 6 bases from V and 4 from J, leaving 12 bases between them. Per germline, CDR1 MDHEN and CDR2 SYDVKM. The CDR3 consists of 13 residues. The CDR3 is CASSRTSVYGYTF. The CDR3 nucleotides read TGTGCCAGCAGCCGGACATCCGTCTATGGCTACACCTTC.

The chain joins TRBV6-5 to TRBJ2-4, with 9 bases aligning to TRBD1. This CDR3 spans 16 amino acids. Trimming took 5 bases from V and 7 from J; bases not matched to a gene: 12. The V gene's germline CDR1 is MNHEY and CDR2 SVGAGI. The CDR3 sequence is CASSLQGARGANIQYF. The CDR3 DNA follows: TGTGCCAGCAGTCTACAGGGGGCGCGGGGTGCGAACATTCAGTACTTC.

This clonotype was counted only a few times. The chain carries TRBV14 and TRBJ2-2; no clear D. The CDR3 spans 14 residues. Between the trimmed V and J ends, which lost 0 bases and 7 bases, there was a span of 9 bases. Germline values: CDR1 SGHDN, CDR2 FVKESK. CDR3 nucleotides: TGTGCCAGCAGCCAAGAGGTCCGCGTCGGGGAGCTGTTTTTT. This codes for CASSQEVRVGELFF.

The chain employs TRBV12-3 or TRBV12-4 and TRBJ1-3, with D uncertain. Trimming took off 4 bases at V and 0 bases at J, with 10 bases between the two ends. The CDR3 covers 15 residues. The CDR3 DNA sequence: TGTGCCAGCAGTTCCGACCTAAGCTCTGGAAACACCATATATTTT. This codes for CASSSDLSSGNTIYF.

This clonotype was seen ten or more times. An end of the junction does not agree with germline; a read error may underlie this. V gene TRBV5-1 combines with J gene TRBJ2-7; TRBD1 aligns across 8 bases. Germline CDR1 is SGHRS and CDR2 is YFSETQ. The CDR3 is 14 residues long. This chain's CDR3 is CASSSGQGSYEQYF. In nucleotides, the CDR3 is TGTGCCAGCAGTTCCGGACAGGGCTCCTACGAGCAGTACTTC.

The sample holds a few counts of this clonotype. The CDR3 nucleotides read TGTGCCAGCAGCACTGGACAGAGGAATCCCTACGAGCAGTACTTC. Its protein product is CASSTGQRNPYEQYF. The V gene is TRBV5-4, the J gene TRBJ2-7; a weak D match, TRBD1 (6 bases). V shed 4 bases and J shed 2 bases, with 16 bases lying between them. The CDR3 has 15 residues. CDR1 is SGHNT and CDR2 is YYREEE in the germline V gene (reference sequence).

The V gene is TRBV20-1, the J gene TRBJ1-2; 12 positions agree with TRBD1. Germline-derived CDR1 and CDR2 are DFQATT and SNEGSKA (reference sequence). The CDR3 consists of 15 residues. V was clipped by 5 bases and J by 6 bases; unmatched bases: 10. CDR3 in DNA: TGCAGTGCTCCGTGGCCGGGACAGGGGGCGGATGGCTACACCTTC. This translates into CSAPWPGQGADGYTF.

This sequence joins TRBV3-1 and TRBJ2-7; D unclear. The V end lost 1 base, the J end lost 3 bases, and 4 bases lay between the germline ends. This CDR3 comprises 12 residues. Germline V lookup: CDR1 LGHDT, CDR2 YNNKEL (reference sequence). As DNA, the CDR3 is TGTGCCAGCAGCCAAGTTTACTACGAGCAGTACTTC. It codes for CASSQVYYEQYF.

The chain links TRBV5-1 to TRBJ2-2; 10 bases agree with TRBD2. CDR3 length equals 18 residues. J lost 6 bases, V lost 1 base, and 12 bases had no gene match. Per the germline V gene, CDR1 is SGHRS and CDR2 is YFSETQ. The CDR3: CASSLTSGAVLRSGELFF. The CDR3 DNA sequence: TGCGCCAGCAGCTTGACTAGCGGGGCAGTCCTACGGTCCGGGGAGCTGTTTTTT. The complete variable domain, with remaining parts taken from reference TRBV5-1 and TRBJ2-2, reads KAGVTQTPRYLIKTRGQQVTLSCSPISGHRSVSWYQQTPGQGLQFLFEYFSETQRNKGNFPGRFSGRQFSNSRSEMNVSTLELGDSALYLCASSLTSGAVLRSGELFFGEGSRLTVL.

This clonotype was counted ten times or more. The chain employs TRBV15 and TRBJ2-5, with D maybe TRBD2 (7 bases). The germline V gene encodes CDR1 LNHNV and CDR2 YYDKDF (reference sequence). V lost 3 bases, J lost 4 bases, and 12 bases lay in between. The CDR3 sequence is 14 residues long. CDR3 amino acids: CATSSRGGRETQYF. Written as DNA, the CDR3 is TGTGCCACCAGCAGTAGGGGGGGGCGAGAGACCCAGTACTTC.

This clonotype was seen a few times. This chain links TRBV12-3 or TRBV12-4 with TRBJ2-2; no clear D. The CDR3 is 15 residues long. V lost 7 bases to trimming and J lost 5 bases, with 17 bases between them. The CDR3 coding sequence is TGTGCCAGCACTACCCCGGGTTTTTTTACCGGGGAGCTGTTTTTT. Its protein is CASTTPGFFTGELFF.